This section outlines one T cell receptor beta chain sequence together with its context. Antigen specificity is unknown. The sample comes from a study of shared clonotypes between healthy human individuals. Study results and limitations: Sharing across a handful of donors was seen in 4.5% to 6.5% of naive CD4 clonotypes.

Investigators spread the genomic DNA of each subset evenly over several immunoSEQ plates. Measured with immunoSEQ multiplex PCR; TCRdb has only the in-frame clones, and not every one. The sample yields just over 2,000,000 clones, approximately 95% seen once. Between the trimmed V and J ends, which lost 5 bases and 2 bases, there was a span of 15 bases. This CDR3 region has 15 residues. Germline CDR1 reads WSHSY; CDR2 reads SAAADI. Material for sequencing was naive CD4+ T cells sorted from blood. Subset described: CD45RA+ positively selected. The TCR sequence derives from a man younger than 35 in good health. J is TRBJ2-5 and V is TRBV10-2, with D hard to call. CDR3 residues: CASSTLWVSQETQYF. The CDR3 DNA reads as TGCGCCAGCAGTACCCTCTGGGTCAGTCAAGAGACCCAGTACTTC.